This TCR beta chain originates from a study of T cell responses to AZD1222 COVID-19 vaccine. Regarding the study as a whole: White British people made up most donors, females outnumbered males, and clonal diversity was possibly underestimated. Vaccination with two AZD1222 doses was followed by a rise in Spike-specific TCR breadth and depth. Repertoires were obtained only post-peak T cell response.

The protocol was immunoSEQ multiplex PCR, while the TCRdb copy is restricted to in-frame clones and leaves out a portion. Of over 130,000 clones in the sample, roughly 90% are singletons; the top ten hold under 4.5%. To note about this clone: What it recognizes is unknown.

The sequence was collected from an adult who received the AZD1222 COVID-19 vaccine. The specimen comprised peripheral blood, sampled 28 days after the second AZD1222 dose.

DNA of the CDR3: TGTGCCAGCAGTTCACAGGGAGGTACGCAGTATTTT. It specifies CASSSQGGTQYF. The chain uses TRBV7-9 and TRBJ2-3, with D tentatively TRBD1 or TRBD2 (6 bases each). Germline V gene data show CDR1 as SEHNR and CDR2 as FQNEAQ (reference sequence). CDR3 length: 12 residues. V lost 6 bases, J lost 8 bases, and 12 bases lay in between.